This T cell receptor (beta chain) is drawn from a study of T cells in localized non-small cell lung cancer. Method: immunoSEQ multiplex PCR; TCRdb's copy keeps in-frame clones and lacks some. The sample shows roughly 72,000 clones, 70% to 90% of them seen only once. V was clipped by 4 bases and J by 8 bases, with 14 bases between them. The CDR3 is 13 amino acids. Germline V gene lookup returns CDR1 MDHEN and CDR2 SYDVKM. This chain joins TRBV28 and TRBJ2-5; TRBD1 is a possible D gene (5 bases). The sequenced sample was peripheral blood, obtained before any cancer treatment. The source is a female donor of 60 years or more with stage I lung adenocarcinoma. CDR3 region: CASSSGHPKTQYF. The CDR3, as DNA: TGTGCCAGCAGTTCAGGACATCCGAAAACCCAGTACTTC.